Below, one T cell receptor beta chain is given with its context. Its antigen is still unknown. These data originate in a study of T cells in Graves' hyperthyroidism and ophthalmopathy. Study in general: Peripheral blood samples were taken at initial diagnosis, prior to any treatment. Study-level findings and limits: Blood also carried most thyroid clonotypes expanded above 0.001.

The source material, RNA transcripts, was used to amplify TCR beta CDR3 regions. An initial round of RT-PCR targeting the TCR CDR3 relied on the HTBI primer set. TCRdb re-called the multiplex PCR reads through MiXCR, storing one row per CDR3 protein. Here the sample spans approximately 620,000 distinct CDR3 sequences, more than 15% being singletons. The CDR3 length is 17 residues. V shed 0 bases, J shed 3 bases, and the junction held 10 bases outside the gene matches. This receptor was obtained from a woman between 35 and 50 years old with Graves' ophthalmopathy. The sequencing sample was made of blood. J is TRBJ1-2 and V is TRBV12-3 or TRBV12-4, with 7 nucleotides matching TRBD1. The DNA of the CDR3 is TGTGCCAGCAGTTTAGCAGTACGTACGGGACAGCACTATGGCTACACCTTC. It translates to CASSLAVRTGQHYGYTF.